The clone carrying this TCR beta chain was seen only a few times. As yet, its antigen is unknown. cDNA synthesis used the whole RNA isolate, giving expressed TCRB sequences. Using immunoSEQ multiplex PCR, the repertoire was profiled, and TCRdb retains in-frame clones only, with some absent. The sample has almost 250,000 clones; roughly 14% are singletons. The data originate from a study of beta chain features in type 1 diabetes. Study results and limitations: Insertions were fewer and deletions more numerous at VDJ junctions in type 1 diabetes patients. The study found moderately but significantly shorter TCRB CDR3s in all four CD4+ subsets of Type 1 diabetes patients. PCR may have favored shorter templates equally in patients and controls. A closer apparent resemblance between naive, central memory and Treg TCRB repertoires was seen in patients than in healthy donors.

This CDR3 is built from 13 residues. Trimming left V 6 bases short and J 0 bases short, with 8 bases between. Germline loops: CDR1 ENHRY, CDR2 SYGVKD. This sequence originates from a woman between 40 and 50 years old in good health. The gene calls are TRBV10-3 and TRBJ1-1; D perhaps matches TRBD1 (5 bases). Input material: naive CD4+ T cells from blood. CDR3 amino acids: CAIRTEMNTEAFF. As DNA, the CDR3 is TGTGCCATCAGGACAGAAATGAACACTGAAGCTTTCTTT.